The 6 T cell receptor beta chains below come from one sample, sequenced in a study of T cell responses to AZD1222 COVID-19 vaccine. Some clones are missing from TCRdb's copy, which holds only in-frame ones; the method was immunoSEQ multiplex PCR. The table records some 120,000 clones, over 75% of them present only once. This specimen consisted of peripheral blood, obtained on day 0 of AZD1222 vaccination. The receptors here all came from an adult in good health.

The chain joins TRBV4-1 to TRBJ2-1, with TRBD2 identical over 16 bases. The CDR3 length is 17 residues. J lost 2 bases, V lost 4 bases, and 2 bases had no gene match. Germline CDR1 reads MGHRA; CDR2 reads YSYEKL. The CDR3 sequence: CASSPGLAGGAYNEQFF. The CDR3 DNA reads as TGCGCCAGCAGCCCGGGACTAGCGGGGGGGGCCTACAATGAGCAGTTCTTC.

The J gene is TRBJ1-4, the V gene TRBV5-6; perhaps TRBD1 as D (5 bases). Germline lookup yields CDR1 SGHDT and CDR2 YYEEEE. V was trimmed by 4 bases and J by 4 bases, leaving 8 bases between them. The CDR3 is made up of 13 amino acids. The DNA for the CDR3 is TGTGCCAGCAGCCGCGGGGGTAATGAAAAACTGTTTTTT. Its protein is CASSRGGNEKLFF.

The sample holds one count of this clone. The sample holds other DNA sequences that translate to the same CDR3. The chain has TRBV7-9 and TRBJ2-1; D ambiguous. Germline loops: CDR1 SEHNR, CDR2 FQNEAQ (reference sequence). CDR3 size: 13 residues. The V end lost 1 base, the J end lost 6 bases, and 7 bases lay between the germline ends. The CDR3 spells CASSLGSGNEQFF. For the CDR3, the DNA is TGTGCCAGCAGCTTAGGATCCGGCAATGAGCAGTTCTTC.

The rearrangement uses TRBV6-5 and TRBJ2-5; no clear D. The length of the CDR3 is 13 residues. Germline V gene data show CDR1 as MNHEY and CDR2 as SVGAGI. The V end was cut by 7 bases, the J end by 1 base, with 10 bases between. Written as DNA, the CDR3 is TGTGCCAGCACTGGAACCTCCCAAGAGACCCAGTACTTC. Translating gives CASTGTSQETQYF.

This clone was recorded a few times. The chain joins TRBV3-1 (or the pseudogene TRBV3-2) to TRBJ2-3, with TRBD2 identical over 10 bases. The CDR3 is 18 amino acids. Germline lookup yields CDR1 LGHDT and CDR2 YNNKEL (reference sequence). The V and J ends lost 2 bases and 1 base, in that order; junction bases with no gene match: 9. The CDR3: CASSQTESSGGRTDTQYF. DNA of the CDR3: TGTGCCAGCAGCCAAACAGAGTCTAGCGGGGGACGCACAGATACGCAGTATTTT.

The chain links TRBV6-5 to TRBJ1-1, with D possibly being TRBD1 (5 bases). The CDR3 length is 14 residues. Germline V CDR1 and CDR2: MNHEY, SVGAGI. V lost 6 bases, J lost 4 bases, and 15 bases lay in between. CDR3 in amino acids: CASRSGGARTEAFF. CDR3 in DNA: TGTGCCAGCAGGTCTGGAGGGGCCCGCACTGAAGCTTTCTTT.